The rows below give T cell receptor beta chains drawn from one sample of a study of blood T cell repertoires in COVID-19. Sequencing was performed with immunoSEQ multiplex PCR; in TCRdb, only in-frame clones are kept and a portion is missing. The table lists some 250,000 clones, 90% to 95% of them singletons. Sequencing input: PBMCs or T cells enriched from blood (not recorded which). The receptors stem from a human donor in a cohort exposed to, infected with or recovered from COVID-19 (not recorded which). The donor label of this sample is uncertain. CDR3s include the opening cysteine and the closing phenylalanine or tryptophan. A D gene is named only where the DNA matches it firmly. Clone size, where shown, is once, few, many, or a class for clones that have expanded.

>TRBD1|TRBJ1-1|-|TRBV2
CASSETGAEAFF
TGTGCCAGCAGTGAAACAGGGGCTGAAGCTTTCTTT
>TRBD1|TRBJ1-5|-|TRBV27
CASSKQGVGQPQHF
TGTGCCAGCAGTAAACAGGGGGTAGGCCAGCCCCAGCATTTT
>TRBD1|TRBJ2-7|-|TRBV6-5
CASSYSGRGTYEQYF
TGTGCCAGCAGTTACTCGGGCAGGGGGACCTACGAGCAGTACTTC
>-|TRBJ2-1|-|TRBV6-4
CASSDWGGRSYNEQFF
TGTGCCAGCAGTGACTGGGGGGGGCGCTCCTACAATGAGCAGTTCTTC
>-|TRBJ1-1|once|TRBV11-2
CASSLEGVNTEAFF
TGTGCCAGCAGCTTAGAAGGGGTGAACACTGAAGCTTTCTTT
>TRBD2|TRBJ2-5|-|TRBV5-4
CASSRTGTSGLQETQYF
TGTGCCAGCAGCCGCACCGGGACTAGCGGATTACAAGAGACCCAGTACTTC
>-|TRBJ1-1|-|TRBV4-2
CASSQLWEGTEAFF
TGTGCCAGCAGCCAACTGTGGGAGGGCACTGAAGCTTTCTTT
>-|TRBJ2-2|-|TRBV7-9
CASSLAQGGTGELFF
TGTGCCAGCAGCTTAGCTCAGGGCGGAACCGGGGAGCTGTTTTTT
>-|TRBJ1-3|-|TRBV2
CASREVSGNTIYF
TGTGCCAGCAGAGAGGTCTCTGGAAACACCATATATTTT
>TRBD1|TRBJ2-7|once|TRBV30
CAWSRDRAGEQYF
TGTGCCTGGAGTAGGGACAGGGCAGGAGAGCAGTACTTC
>TRBD1|TRBJ2-6|once|TRBV25-1
CASCPYTGAGANVLTF
TGTGCCAGCTGTCCGTATACAGGGGCTGGGGCCAACGTCCTGACTTTC
>TRBD1|TRBJ2-7|-|TRBV19
CASSISAGGSEQYF
TGTGCCAGTAGTATATCCGCAGGGGGAAGCGAGCAGTACTTC